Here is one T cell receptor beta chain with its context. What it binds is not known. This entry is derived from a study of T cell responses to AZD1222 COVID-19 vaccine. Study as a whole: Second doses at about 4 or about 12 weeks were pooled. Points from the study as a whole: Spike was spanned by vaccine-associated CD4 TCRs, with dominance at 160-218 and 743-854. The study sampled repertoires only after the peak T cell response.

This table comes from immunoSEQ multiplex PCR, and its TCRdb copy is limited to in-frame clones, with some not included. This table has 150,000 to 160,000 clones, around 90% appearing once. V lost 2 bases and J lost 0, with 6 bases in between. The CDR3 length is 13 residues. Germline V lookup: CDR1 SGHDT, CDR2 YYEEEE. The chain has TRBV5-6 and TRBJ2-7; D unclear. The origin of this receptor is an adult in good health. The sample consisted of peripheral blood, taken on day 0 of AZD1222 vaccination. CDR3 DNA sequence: TGTGCCAGCAGCTTATACAGCTCCTACGAGCAGTACTTC. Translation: CASSLYSSYEQYF.